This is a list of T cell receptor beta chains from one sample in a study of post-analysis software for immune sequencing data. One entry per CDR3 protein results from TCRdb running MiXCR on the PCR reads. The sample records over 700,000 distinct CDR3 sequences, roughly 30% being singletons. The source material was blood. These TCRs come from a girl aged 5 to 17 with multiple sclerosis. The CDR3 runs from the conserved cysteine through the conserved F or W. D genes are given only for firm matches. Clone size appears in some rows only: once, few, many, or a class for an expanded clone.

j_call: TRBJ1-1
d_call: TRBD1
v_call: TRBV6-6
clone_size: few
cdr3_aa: CASSYPRGDRGQAFF
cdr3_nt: TGTGCCAGCAGTTACCCCCGTGGGGACAGGGGGCAAGCTTTCTTT

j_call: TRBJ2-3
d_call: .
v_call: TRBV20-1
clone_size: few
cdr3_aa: CSARGANLEGSRTQYF
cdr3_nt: TGCAGTGCTAGGGGGGCAAACTTGGAAGGGTCGCGGACGCAGTATTTT

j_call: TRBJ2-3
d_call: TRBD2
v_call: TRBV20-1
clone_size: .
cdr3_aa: CSAPSRGSGGAQDTQYF
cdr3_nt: TGCAGTGCCCCTAGTCGAGGTAGCGGGGGGGCCCAGGATACGCAGTATTTT

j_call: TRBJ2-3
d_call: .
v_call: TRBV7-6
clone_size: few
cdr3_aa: CASSSGLHTSTDTQYF
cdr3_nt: TGTGCCAGCAGCAGCGGTCTCCACACTAGCACAGATACGCAGTATTTT

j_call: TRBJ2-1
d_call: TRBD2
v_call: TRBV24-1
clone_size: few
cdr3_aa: CATSDLAGANEQFF
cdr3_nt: TGTGCCACCAGTGATTTAGCGGGAGCCAATGAGCAGTTCTTC

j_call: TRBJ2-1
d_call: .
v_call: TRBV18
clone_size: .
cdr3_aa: CASSPEGSPSSYNEQFF
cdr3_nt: TGTGCCAGCTCACCGGAGGGCAGTCCGAGCTCCTACAATGAGCAGTTCTTC

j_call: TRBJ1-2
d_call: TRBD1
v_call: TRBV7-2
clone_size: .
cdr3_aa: CASSLVGTGSGYGYTF
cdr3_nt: TGTGCCAGCAGCTTAGTGGGGACAGGGTCGGGCTATGGCTACACCTTC

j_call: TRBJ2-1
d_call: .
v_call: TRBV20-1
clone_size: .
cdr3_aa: CSARRENNEQFF
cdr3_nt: TGCAGTGCCAGAAGGGAAAACAATGAGCAGTTCTTC

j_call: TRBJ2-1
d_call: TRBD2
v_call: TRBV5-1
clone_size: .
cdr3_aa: CASSISGGANEQFF
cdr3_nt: TGCGCCAGCAGTATTAGCGGGGGAGCTAATGAGCAGTTCTTC

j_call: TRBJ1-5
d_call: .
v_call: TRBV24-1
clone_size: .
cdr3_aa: CATSEYEQPQHF
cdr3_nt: TGTGCCACCAGTGAGTACGAACAGCCCCAGCATTTT

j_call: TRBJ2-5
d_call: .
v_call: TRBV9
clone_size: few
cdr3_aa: CASSFGDFGLSPQIRETQYF
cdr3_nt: TGTGCCAGCAGCTTCGGGGATTTCGGCCTAAGCCCCCAGATTAGAGAGACCCAGTACTTC

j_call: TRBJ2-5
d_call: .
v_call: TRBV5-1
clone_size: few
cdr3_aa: CASTQQETQYF
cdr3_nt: TGCGCCAGCACCCAACAAGAGACCCAGTACTTC

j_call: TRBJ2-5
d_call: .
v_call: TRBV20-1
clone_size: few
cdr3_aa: CSARDIGRLETQYF
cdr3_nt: TGCAGTGCTCGCGACATCGGCCGGTTGGAGACCCAGTACTTC

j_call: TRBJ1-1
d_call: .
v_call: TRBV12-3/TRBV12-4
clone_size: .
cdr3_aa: CASSLGAQTEAFF
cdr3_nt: TGTGCCAGCAGTTTGGGGGCTCAGACTGAAGCTTTCTTT

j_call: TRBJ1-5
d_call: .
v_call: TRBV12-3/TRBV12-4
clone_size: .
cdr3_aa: CASSFGGSGNQPQHF
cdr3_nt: TGTGCCAGCAGTTTCGGGGGGTCCGGCAATCAGCCCCAGCATTTT

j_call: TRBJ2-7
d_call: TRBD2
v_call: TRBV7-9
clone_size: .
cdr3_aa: CASSFSGRSSYEQYF
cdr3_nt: TGTGCCAGCAGCTTTAGCGGGAGGAGCTCCTACGAGCAGTACTTC

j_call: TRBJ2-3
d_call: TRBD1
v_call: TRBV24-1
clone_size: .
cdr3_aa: CATSDIDRGRGDTQYF
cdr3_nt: TGTGCCACCAGTGATATCGACAGGGGGCGAGGGGATACGCAGTATTTT

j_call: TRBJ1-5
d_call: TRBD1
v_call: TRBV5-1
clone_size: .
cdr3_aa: CASSFQGGDQPQHF
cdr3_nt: TGCGCCAGCAGCTTTCAGGGGGGAGATCAGCCCCAGCATTTT

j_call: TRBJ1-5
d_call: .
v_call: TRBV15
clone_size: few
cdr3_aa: CATSEGYDQPQHF
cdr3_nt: TGTGCCACCAGCGAGGGGTACGATCAGCCCCAGCATTTT

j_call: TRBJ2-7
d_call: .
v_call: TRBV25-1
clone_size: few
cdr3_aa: CASTPGGEAYEQYF
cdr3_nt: TGTGCCAGCACCCCCGGAGGGGAGGCCTACGAGCAGTACTTC

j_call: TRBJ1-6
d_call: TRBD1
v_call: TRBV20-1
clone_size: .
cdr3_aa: CSAWDRGPTSPLHF
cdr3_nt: TGCAGTGCTTGGGACAGGGGACCAACTTCACCCCTCCACTTT

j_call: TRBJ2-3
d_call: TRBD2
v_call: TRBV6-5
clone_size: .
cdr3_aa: CASSSSGRRAGTDTQYF
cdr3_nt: TGTGCCAGCAGTTCCAGCGGGAGGCGAGCGGGCACAGATACGCAGTATTTT

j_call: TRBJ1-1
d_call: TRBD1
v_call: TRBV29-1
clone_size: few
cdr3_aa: CSGGTGGAFF
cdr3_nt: TGCAGCGGGGGGACAGGAGGCGCTTTCTTT

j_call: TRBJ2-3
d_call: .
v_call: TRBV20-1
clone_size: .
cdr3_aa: CSAPEGAAVDTQYF
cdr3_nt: TGCAGTGCTCCTGAGGGAGCCGCAGTAGATACGCAGTATTTT

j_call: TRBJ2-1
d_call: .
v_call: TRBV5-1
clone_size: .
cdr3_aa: CASSRGDSRVQFF
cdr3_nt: TGCGCCAGCAGCCGAGGGGACTCCAGAGTGCAGTTCTTC

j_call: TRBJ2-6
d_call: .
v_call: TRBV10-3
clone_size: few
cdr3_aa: CAISGGVTGANVLTF
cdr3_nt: TGTGCCATCAGTGGAGGGGTGACTGGGGCCAACGTCCTGACTTTC

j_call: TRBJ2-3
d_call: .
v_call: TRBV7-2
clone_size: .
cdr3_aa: CASSFGPGVVTDTQYF
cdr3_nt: TGTGCCAGCAGCTTTGGCCCGGGGGTTGTCACAGATACGCAGTATTTT

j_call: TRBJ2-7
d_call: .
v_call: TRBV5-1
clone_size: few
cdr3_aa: CASRIDGGSSEQYF
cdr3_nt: TGCGCCAGTAGGATCGACGGTGGGTCTAGCGAGCAGTACTTC

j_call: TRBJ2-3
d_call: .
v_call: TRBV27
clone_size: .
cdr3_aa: CAGSLSRLDGLGVGTQYF
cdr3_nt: TGTGCCGGCAGTTTATCCCGACTGGACGGGCTAGGGGTGGGTACGCAGTATTTT

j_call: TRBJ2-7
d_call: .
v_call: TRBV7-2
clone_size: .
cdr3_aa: CAGSPHRGRATYEQYF
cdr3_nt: TGTGCCGGCAGCCCTCATCGGGGGCGGGCCACCTACGAGCAGTACTTC

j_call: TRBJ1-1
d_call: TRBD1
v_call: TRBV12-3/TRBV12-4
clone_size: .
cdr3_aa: CASSIRQGGGGHTEAFF
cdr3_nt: TGTGCCAGCAGTATCCGACAGGGTGGAGGGGGGCACACTGAAGCTTTCTTT

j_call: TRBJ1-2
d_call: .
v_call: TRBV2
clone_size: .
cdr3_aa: CASSDGGQWGGYTF
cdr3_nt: TGTGCCAGCAGTGACGGGGGGCAATGGGGAGGCTACACCTTC

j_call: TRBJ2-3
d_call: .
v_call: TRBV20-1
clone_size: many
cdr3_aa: CSANERADTQYF
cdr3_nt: TGCAGTGCTAACGAGCGCGCGGATACGCAGTATTTT

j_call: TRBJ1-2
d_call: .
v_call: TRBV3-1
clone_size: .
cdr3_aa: CASSPGLPGRDGYTF
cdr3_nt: TGTGCCAGCAGCCCCGGACTACCCGGTCGGGATGGCTACACCTTC

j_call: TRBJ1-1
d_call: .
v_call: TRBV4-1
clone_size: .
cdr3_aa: CASSQGAWNTEAFF
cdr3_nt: TGCGCCAGCAGCCAAGGGGCGTGGAACACTGAAGCTTTCTTT

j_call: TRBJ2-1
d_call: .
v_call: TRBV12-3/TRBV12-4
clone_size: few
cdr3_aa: CASSFSGLGSYNEQFF
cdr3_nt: TGTGCCAGCAGTTTCTCGGGGTTGGGATCCTACAATGAGCAGTTCTTC

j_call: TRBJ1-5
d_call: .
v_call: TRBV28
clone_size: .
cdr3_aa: CASSTGPAQPQHF
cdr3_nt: TGTGCCAGCAGCACCGGGCCCGCTCAGCCCCAGCATTTT

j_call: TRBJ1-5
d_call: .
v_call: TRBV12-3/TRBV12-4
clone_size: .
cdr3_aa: CASRREAGVNQPQHF
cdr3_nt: TGTGCCAGCAGAAGGGAGGCGGGGGTCAATCAGCCCCAGCATTTT

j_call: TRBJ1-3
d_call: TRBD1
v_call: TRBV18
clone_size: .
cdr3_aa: CASSRQGNSGNTIYF
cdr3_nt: TGTGCCAGCTCGCGACAGGGGAACTCTGGAAACACCATATATTTT

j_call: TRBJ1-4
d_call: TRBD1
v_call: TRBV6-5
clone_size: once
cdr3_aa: CASSSGQGWGNEKLFF
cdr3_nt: TGTGCCAGCAGTTCCGGACAGGGATGGGGAAATGAAAAACTGTTTTTT

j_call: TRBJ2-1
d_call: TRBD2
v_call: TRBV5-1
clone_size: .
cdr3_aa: CASSLESSGANEQFF
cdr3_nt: TGCGCCAGCAGCTTGGAGTCTAGCGGGGCGAATGAGCAGTTCTTC